The present entry profiles one T cell receptor beta chain with its context. The antigen this receptor binds is unknown. Base quality data are lacking; no much larger clone is found one base away. TCRbeta CDR3 regions were amplified from genomic DNA by means of the immunoSEQ Assay, a bias-controlled multiplex PCR. The published analysis was carried out like this. The number of nucleated cells in each sample was estimated by amplification of reference gene primers within the assay. To quantify the absolute abundance of each unique TCRbeta CDR3 rearrangement, sequence reads were collapsed and filtered. For each sample, productive Simpson clonality was calculated as the square root of Simpson's diversity index across productive rearrangements. This is the immuneACCESS table as TCRdb keeps it, with only in-frame sequences that have V and J called. A part of the clones is gone; compared with another copy, unresolved V genes explain less than half, and the rest is unexplained. V and J calls and clone size are copied from that table; D and trimming were computed from the DNA. This sample lists 200,000 to 250,000 clones; 83% were detected once. The top ten constitute 6.5% to 9% of the sample.

This sample was taken from a study of blood T cell repertoires in COVID-19 (dated by TCRdb to about 2020). General notes on the study: Samples from collaborators originated in the United States, Italy and Spain and spanned both the acute and convalescent phases of COVID-19. The prospective study material was composed of cDNA or gDNA derived from T cells, B-cell-depleted T cells, or PBMCs. The dataset comprised deeply sampled blood TCRbeta repertoires from subjects exposed to, actively infected with, or recovered from COVID-19. The repertoires were released in a freely available public database meant as a resource for research on the immune response to SARS-CoV-2. The samples were drawn from the first 160 participants of the ongoing ImmuneRACE study and from over a thousand subjects provided by 6 global collaborators. The sample metadata nearly always contained a de-identified subject ID, COVID-19 status, age in years and sex. HLA class I and class II types, where available, came from metadata supplied by the sample provider rather than from assay-based typing. Here is what the overall study found, with its caveats: The amount of clinical and demographic metadata varied by source and participant and was provided uncurated.

CDR1 is given as MDHEN and CDR2 as SYDVKM, both from the germline V gene. Trimming removed 3 bases from V and 0 bases from J; the gene matches leave 6 bases unexplained. Its CDR3 holds 18 amino acids, cysteine through phenylalanine. The sequence is cut down to CDR3 DNA, 54 bases in frame from base 1. Collaborating institutions collected whole blood in K2EDTA tubes following their own protocols. For TCRbeta analysis, collaborators shipped samples as frozen whole blood, isolated PBMCs, or DNA extracted from either of those sample types. Sequencing was performed on peripheral blood. Recombination linked TRBV28 to TRBJ2-1; 12 middle bases align to TRBD2. The clonotype originates from a woman between 45 and 60 years old with acute or convalescent COVID-19. Read as DNA, the sequence is TGTGCCAGCAGTTTCATGTCTAGCGGGAGGGGCTCCTACAATGAGCAGTTCTTC. Translated, it reads CASSFMSSGRGSYNEQFF.